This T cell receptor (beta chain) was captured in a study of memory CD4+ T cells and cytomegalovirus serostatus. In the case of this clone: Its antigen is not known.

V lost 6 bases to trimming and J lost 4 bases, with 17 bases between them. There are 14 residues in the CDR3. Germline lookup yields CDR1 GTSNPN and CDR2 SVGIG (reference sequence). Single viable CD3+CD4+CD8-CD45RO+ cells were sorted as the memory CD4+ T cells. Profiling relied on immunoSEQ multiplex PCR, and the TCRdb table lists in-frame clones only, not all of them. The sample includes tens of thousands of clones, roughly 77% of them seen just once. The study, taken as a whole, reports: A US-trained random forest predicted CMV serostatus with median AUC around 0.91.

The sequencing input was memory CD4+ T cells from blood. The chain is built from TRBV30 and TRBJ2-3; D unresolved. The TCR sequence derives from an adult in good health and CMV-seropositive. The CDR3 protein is CACPGVVLPDTQYF. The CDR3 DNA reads TGTGCCTGTCCTGGGGTGGTACTTCCAGATACGCAGTATTTT.